The clone carrying this T cell receptor (beta chain) has a handful of counts. Its antigen is not known. This record belongs to a study of regulatory T cells in long-lasting Graves disease. About the study: Antithyroid drugs had been taken by newly diagnosed Graves' patients for under 3 months. Overall study findings and caveats: Newly diagnosed disease favored TRBV20-1 and TRBJ2-1 over persistent disease.

V lost 4 bases and J lost 3, with 8 bases in between. The CDR3 loop spans 13 amino acids. The germline V gene has CDR1 LNHDA and CDR2 SQIVND (reference sequence). To make TCR beta libraries, researchers used iRepertoire HTBI primers and Arm-PCR of CDR3 regions. Original processing notes: Gene usage covered around 62 TRBV and 13 to 15 TRBJ segments. TCRdb reprocessed the multiplex PCR reads with MiXCR, giving one entry per CDR3 protein. These V and J calls rely on TCRdb rather than the paper's analysis. The table has some 410,000 distinct CDR3 sequences, over 15% seen once. As to time point: newly diagnosed GD, antithyroid drugs for less than 3 months. With RNA extracted from PBMCs as input, the TCR library was made. The sample also formed part of further work on T cells in Graves' hyperthyroidism and ophthalmopathy.

This material consisted of peripheral blood mononuclear cells (PBMCs), taken at new diagnosis, from a patient treated with antithyroid drugs. This sequence was found in a woman aged 25 to 39 with Graves disease. The chain links TRBV19 to TRBJ2-3; D possibly corresponds to TRBD2 (6 bases). Here the CDR3 reads CASSNLATDTQYF. CDR3 DNA sequence: TGTGCCAGTAGTAATCTAGCGACAGATACGCAGTATTTT.